This TCR beta chain appears in the sequencing data of a study of shared clonotypes between healthy human individuals. Notes on the study in general: Generation of non-shared clonotypes was less probable than generation of clonotypes shared by all four donors.

Germline CDR1 GTSNPN, CDR2 SVGIG (reference sequence). The CDR3 extends over 13 amino acids. V was cut by 4 bases and J by 1 base, with 11 bases left in between. Regarding this clone: The antigen is undetermined.

CD45RO-negative CD8 cells positively selected for CCR7 made up the naive population, which excluded terminally differentiated effector memory CD45RA+ cells. TCRdb's copy holds only in-frame clones and misses some; the assay was immunoSEQ multiplex PCR. The sample shows about 820,000 clones, 80% to 95% of them seen only once. The TCR sequence derives from a man aged 25 to 40 in good health. The rearrangement uses TRBV30 and TRBJ2-7, with D possibly TRBD2 on 5 matching bases. Sequencing was performed on naive CD8+ T cells sorted from blood. In nucleotides, the CDR3 is TGTGCCTGGACGGATGGGAGATCCTACGAGCAGTACTTC. Protein product: CAWTDGRSYEQYF.